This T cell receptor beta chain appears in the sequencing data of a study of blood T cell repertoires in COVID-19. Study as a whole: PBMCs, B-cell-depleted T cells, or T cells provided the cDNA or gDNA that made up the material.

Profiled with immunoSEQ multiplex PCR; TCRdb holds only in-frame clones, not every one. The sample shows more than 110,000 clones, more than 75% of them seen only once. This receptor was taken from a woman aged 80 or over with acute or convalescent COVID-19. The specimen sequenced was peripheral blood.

CDR3 sequence (DNA): TGTGCCAGCAGCCAAGGAGGCGGGGAGCTGTTTTTT. Amino acid sequence: CASSQGGGELFF. The rearrangement uses TRBV3-1 (or the pseudogene TRBV3-2) and TRBJ2-2; D ambiguous. Germline CDR1 is LGHDT and CDR2 is YNNKEL (reference sequence). This CDR3 has 12 amino acids. V was pared by 1 base and J by 7 bases, with 4 bases between.